Listed below are T cell receptor beta chains from one sample, sequenced in a study of beta chain features in type 1 diabetes. The protocol was immunoSEQ multiplex PCR, while the TCRdb copy is restricted to in-frame clones and leaves out a portion. The profile covers around 600,000 clones, with 9.5% to 15% appearing a single time and over 0.1% taken by the ten largest. The sequenced sample consisted of naive CD4+ T cells from blood. These receptors came from a man younger than 45 with type 1 diabetes. CDR3s include the opening cysteine and the closing phenylalanine or tryptophan. D genes are given only for firm matches. Where a row states a size, it is once, few, many or the class of an expanded clone; other rows omit it.

J gene | clone size | V gene | D gene | CDR3 DNA | CDR3 protein
TRBJ2-1 | - | TRBV7-9 | TRBD2 | TGTGCCAGCAGCGGTAGCGGGGGGATATACAATGAGCAGTTCTTC | CASSGSGGIYNEQFF
TRBJ1-6 | - | TRBV19 | TRBD1 | TGTGCCAGTAGTGGACCCGGGACAGGGGACTCACCCCTCCACTTT | CASSGPGTGDSPLHF
TRBJ2-5 | few | TRBV29-1 | - | TGCAGCGTTGCGGTGGATTGGGGGGAGACCCAGTACTTC | CSVAVDWGETQYF
TRBJ1-2 | - | TRBV5-6 | - | TGTGCCAGCAGCTTGAGGCTTTTAGAGGGCCAGGGCTATGGCTACACCTTC | CASSLRLLEGQGYGYTF
TRBJ1-2 | few | TRBV25-1 | - | TGTGCCAGCAGCGCCACTGTCGACACTGTCGGTGGCTACACCTTC | CASSATVDTVGGYTF
TRBJ1-3 | few | TRBV9 | - | TGTGCCAGCAGCGTAGCTAGAACGGGGAACACCATATATTTT | CASSVARTGNTIYF
TRBJ1-2 | few | TRBV7-2 | TRBD1 | TGTGCCAGCAGCTTACAGGGGGTTAACTATGGCTACACCTTC | CASSLQGVNYGYTF
TRBJ1-4 | few | TRBV13 | TRBD1 | TGTGCCAGCAGCACCCGGACAGGGTGGAATGAAAAACTGTTTTTT | CASSTRTGWNEKLFF
TRBJ2-3 | - | TRBV11-2 | - | TGTGCCAGCAGCCCGGCGGGAGATACGCAGTATTTT | CASSPAGDTQYF
TRBJ2-5 | few | TRBV2 | TRBD2 | TGTGCCAGCGCCGGACTAGCGGGGGCCCGGGAGACCCAGTACTTC | CASAGLAGARETQYF
TRBJ2-3 | - | TRBV5-1 | TRBD1 | TGCGCCAGCAGCTTCGGGACAGGCACAGATACGCAGTATTTT | CASSFGTGTDTQYF
TRBJ1-2 | - | TRBV25-1 | - | TGTGCCAGCAGTGAATTGGGGGGAGCGGCCTATGGCTACACCTTC | CASSELGGAAYGYTF
TRBJ2-5 | - | TRBV14 | TRBD1 | TGTGCCAGCAGCCGAGGGGACAGGGTGAGGGAGACCCAGTACTTC | CASSRGDRVRETQYF
TRBJ1-6 | - | TRBV30 | - | TGTGCCTGGTCTTTTGGGTCCTATAATTCACCCCTCCACTTT | CAWSFGSYNSPLHF
TRBJ2-5 | - | TRBV11-2 | - | TGTGCCAGCAGCTTCACCGGGACACTGGGGGAGACCCAGTACTTC | CASSFTGTLGETQYF
TRBJ2-5 | - | TRBV29-1 | TRBD2 | TGCAGCGTTGGGGAGGGTCAGGAGCAGTACTTC | CSVGEGQEQYF
TRBJ2-3 | - | TRBV11-2 | TRBD2 | TGTGCCAGCAACTACGGGACTAGCGGGGGATATACGCAGTATTTT | CASNYGTSGGYTQYF
TRBJ2-3 | few | TRBV6-5 | TRBD2 | TGTGCCAGCAGTTTCCACAGCGGGGGAAGCACAGATACGCAGTATTTT | CASSFHSGGSTDTQYF
TRBJ2-1 | few | TRBV18 | TRBD1 | TGTGCCAGCTCACCACTCAAGACAGGGGAGGATGAGCAGTTCTTC | CASSPLKTGEDEQFF
TRBJ1-5 | - | TRBV7-2 | - | TGTGCCAGCAGCTACGACCCAGGGTACAATCAGCCCCAGCATTTT | CASSYDPGYNQPQHF
TRBJ1-1 | - | TRBV5-4 | - | TGTGCCAGCAGCTTGAACCGGAACACTGAAGCTTTCTTT | CASSLNRNTEAFF
TRBJ1-5 | few | TRBV5-6 | - | TGTGCCAGCAGCTTGGGGGGTAGCAATCAGCCCCAGCATTTT | CASSLGGSNQPQHF
TRBJ1-4 | few | TRBV6-5 | - | TGTGCCAGCAGCCCGGACTGGGTGCGGAACGAAAAACTGTTTTTT | CASSPDWVRNEKLFF
TRBJ2-4 | - | TRBV28 | - | TGTGCCAGCAGTTTATTTTCTTCGGACGGAGGGGAAAACATTCAGTACTTC | CASSLFSSDGGENIQYF
TRBJ1-5 | - | TRBV7-9 | - | TGTGCCAGCAGCGATGGACATCAGCCCCAGCATTTT | CASSDGHQPQHF
TRBJ2-5 | - | TRBV11-2 | - | TGTGCCAGCAGCTTACAGGGCCAAGAGACCCAGTACTTC | CASSLQGQETQYF
TRBJ1-1 | few | TRBV27 | - | TGTGCCAGCAGTTTATATACAGGCGAAGCTTTCTTT | CASSLYTGEAFF
TRBJ2-3 | few | TRBV5-4 | - | TGTGCCAGCAGCGATGACAGCACAGATACGCAGTATTTT | CASSDDSTDTQYF
TRBJ2-3 | - | TRBV7-9 | TRBD1 | TGTGCCAGCAGCCCCCGGGGACAGGGGCTTACAGATACGCAGTATTTT | CASSPRGQGLTDTQYF
TRBJ1-1 | - | TRBV7-9 | TRBD1 | TGTGCCAGCAGCTCGACTTCGGGACAGTTGAACACTGAAGCTTTCTTT | CASSSTSGQLNTEAFF
TRBJ1-1 | - | TRBV2 | - | TGTGCCAGCAGTGAAGTTAGATTACAGGGAGCTGAAGCTTTCTTT | CASSEVRLQGAEAFF
TRBJ2-5 | few | TRBV30 | - | TGTGCCTGGAGTACCCTTCAGTTCGAGACCCAGTACTTC | CAWSTLQFETQYF
TRBJ2-5 | - | TRBV27 | - | TGTGCCAGCTGCCAAGAGACCCAGTACTTC | CASCQETQYF